A selection of T cell receptor beta chains follows, all from one sample in a study of naive and memory T cell subsets. One entry per CDR3 protein results from TCRdb running MiXCR on the UMI-ligation and nested PCR reads. This sample has some 31,000 distinct CDR3 sequences, with less than 20% found just once. Input material: effector memory CD4+ T cells from blood. Every receptor here comes from a human donor in good health. Both conserved end residues are part of each CDR3. The D gene is left open where the match is weak. Some rows have no size entry. The others give once, few or many, or a class for an expanded clone.

TRBD1,NA,TRBJ1-1,TRBV28,CASTTDRRTEAFF,TGTGCCAGCACCACGGACAGGAGGACTGAAGCTTTCTTT
NA,few,TRBJ2-7,TRBV5-5,CASTLLQASEQYF,TGTGCCAGCACCTTGCTTCAGGCCTCCGAGCAGTACTTC
NA,medium-sized,TRBJ1-6,TRBV7-7,CASSFNSNSPLHF,TGTGCCAGCAGCTTTAACAGTAATTCACCCCTCCACTTT
TRBD2,NA,TRBJ2-1,TRBV24-1,CATSDLKGGRNNEQFF,TGTGCCACCAGTGATTTAAAAGGCGGGAGGAACAATGAGCAGTTCTTC
NA,NA,TRBJ1-2,TRBV27,CASSLSTGGGYTF,TGTGCCAGCAGTTTAAGTACAGGTGGGGGCTACACCTTC
NA,few,TRBJ1-2,TRBV7-9,CASSLVFGLTGDYGYTF,TGTGCCAGCAGCTTAGTTTTTGGTCTAACAGGCGATTATGGCTACACCTTC
NA,few,TRBJ2-7,TRBV7-3,CASSPTPGYEQYF,TGTGCCAGCAGCCCCACACCCGGATACGAGCAGTACTTC
NA,NA,TRBJ1-5,TRBV28,CASSRMGGNQPQHF,TGTGCCAGCAGTCGGATGGGGGGCAATCAGCCCCAGCATTTT
NA,few,TRBJ2-7,TRBV19,CASSMRAESYEQYF,TGTGCCAGTAGTATGAGGGCAGAATCCTACGAGCAGTACTTC
NA,few,TRBJ2-3,TRBV11-2,CASSLRGTSTDTQYF,TGTGCCAGCAGCTTACGGGGGACTAGCACAGATACGCAGTATTTT
NA,NA,TRBJ1-2,TRBV20-1,CSARDGAGNYGYTF,TGCAGTGCTAGAGATGGGGCGGGGAACTATGGCTACACCTTC
TRBD1,NA,TRBJ2-3,TRBV9,CASSVGQGWPGTDTQYF,TGTGCCAGCAGCGTAGGACAGGGGTGGCCTGGCACAGATACGCAGTATTTT
NA,NA,TRBJ2-7,TRBV7-9,CASSSDEREQYF,TGTGCCAGCAGCTCGGACGAGCGTGAGCAGTACTTC
TRBD1,few,TRBJ2-7,TRBV27,CASSPEDRVSYEQYF,TGTGCCAGCAGTCCGGAGGACAGGGTTAGCTACGAGCAGTACTTC
NA,many,TRBJ1-1,TRBV9,CASSVSSVVTEAFF,TGTGCCAGCAGCGTAAGCAGCGTTGTCACTGAAGCTTTCTTT
NA,many,TRBJ1-2,TRBV7-2,CASSLVVGYTF,TGTGCCAGCAGCTTAGTAGTTGGCTACACCTTC
NA,NA,TRBJ2-3,TRBV7-9,CASSFEGTLTDTQYF,TGTGCCAGCAGCTTCGAGGGCACCCTCACAGATACGCAGTATTTT
TRBD1,NA,TRBJ2-3,TRBV6-1,CASSDRTGGRDTQYF,TGTGCCAGCAGTGACCGGACAGGGGGTAGGGATACGCAGTATTTT